Following are 12 T cell receptor beta chains from one sample sequenced in a study of chemoradiotherapy in HPV16-positive cancers. The method was immunoSEQ multiplex PCR; TCRdb's version includes in-frame clones alone and lacks a portion of them. The repertoire consists of approximately 9,300 clones, with roughly nine tenths occurring once and the leading ten covering around an eighth. The sequencing used blood, collected from a patient who underwent chemoradiotherapy. The receptors were gathered from a human donor with HPV-associated anogenital cancer.

This clone was found a few times. The chain recombines TRBV6-1 with TRBJ2-2; TRBD1 matches at 7 bases. V lost 3 bases to trimming and J lost 6 bases; unmatched junction nucleotides: 4. Germline V gene sequence: CDR1 MNHNS, CDR2 SASEGT. CDR3 length equals 14 residues. The CDR3 loop reads CASSEGQYAGELFF. CDR3 nucleotides: TGTGCCAGCAGTGAGGGACAGTACGCCGGGGAGCTGTTTTTT.

The chain has TRBV2 and TRBJ1-2, with a possible D match to TRBD1 (5 bases). CDR3 length: 13 residues. The germline gives CDR1 SNHLY, CDR2 FYNNEI. V lost 7 bases to trimming and J lost 7 bases, with 16 bases between them. CDR3 loop: CASTQGVWSGYTF. CDR3 DNA: TGTGCCAGCACTCAGGGAGTTTGGTCTGGCTACACCTTC.

This clone occurred once. The CDR3 bases are TGTGCCAGCAGCGTCTCTACAGGGGCGAACTATGGCTACACCTTC. Its protein is CASSVSTGANYGYTF. The chain couples TRBV7-2 to TRBJ1-2; 7 nucleotides line up with TRBD1. The CDR3 is made up of 15 amino acids. Trimming cost V 5 bases and J 2 bases; bases outside gene matches: 8. In germline, CDR1 is SGHTA, CDR2 FQGNSA.

This sequence joins TRBV23-1 and TRBJ1-2; a weak D match, TRBD1 (5 bases). TRBV23-1 is an open reading frame whose function is uncertain. V was pared by 6 bases and J by 1 base, with 21 bases between. The CDR3 sequence is 17 residues long. CDR3 coding DNA: TGCGCCAGCAGAGTGGGGCAGGTGGGGCCCTATAACTATGGCTACACCTTC. It is translated as CASRVGQVGPYNYGYTF.

V and J are TRBV7-9 and TRBJ2-1; 10 positions agree with TRBD2. The CDR3 is made up of 16 amino acids. V was pared by 5 bases and J by 4 bases, with 8 bases of the junction left unmatched. Germline V gene data show CDR1 as SEHNR and CDR2 as FQNEAQ (reference sequence). CDR3 protein: CASSTALAGTYNEQFF. CDR3 in DNA: TGTGCCAGCAGCACAGCACTAGCGGGGACTTACAATGAGCAGTTCTTC.

The V and J genes are TRBV5-4 and TRBJ2-7, with 11 bases identical to TRBD2. Per the germline V gene, CDR1 is SGHNT and CDR2 is YYREEE (reference sequence). V shed 2 bases, J shed 9 bases, and the junction held 13 bases outside the gene matches. The CDR3 runs to 16 residues. CDR3 sequence: CASSFQTSGGIFGQYF. The CDR3 DNA follows: TGTGCCAGCAGCTTCCAAACTAGCGGGGGTATTTTCGGGCAGTACTTC. Variable domain in full (rest from reference TRBV5-4 and TRBJ2-7): ETGVTQSPTHLIKTRGQQVTLRCSSQSGHNTVSWYQQALGQGPQFIFQYYREEENGRGNFPPRFSGLQFPNYSSELNVNALELDDSALYLCASSFQTSGGIFGQYFGPGTRLTVT.

This chain uses TRBV30 with TRBJ2-1; TRBD1 agrees at 9 bases. Germline V gene lookup returns CDR1 GTSNPN and CDR2 SVGIG (reference sequence). This CDR3 contains 13 residues. V shed 2 bases and J 9 bases; nucleotides not matched to a gene: 5. CDR3 residues: CAWSPGTGREQFF. In DNA, the CDR3 is TGTGCCTGGAGTCCCGGGACAGGGCGTGAGCAGTTCTTC.

This clone has a single count. V is TRBV2 and J is TRBJ2-3; TRBD1 might be the D (5 bases). This CDR3 is 15 amino acids long. CDR1 and CDR2 (germline): SNHLY, FYNNEI. Trimming left V 1 base short and J 0 bases short, with 8 bases between. The CDR3 sequence: CASSEVGLSTDTQYF. CDR3 in DNA: TGTGCCAGCAGTGAAGTGGGGCTGAGCACAGATACGCAGTATTTT.

The chain uses TRBV6-1 and TRBJ1-5; D gene unclear. From germline, CDR1 is MNHNS and CDR2 SASEGT. The CDR3 extends over 13 amino acids. The V end lost 4 bases, the J end lost 6 bases, and 10 bases lay between the germline ends. The CDR3 DNA sequence: TGTGCCAGCAGTGCCGAGGCCCCTCAGCCCCAGCATTTT. It specifies CASSAEAPQPQHF.

This clone was picked up one time. The V and J genes are TRBV28 and TRBJ1-2, with D unresolved. The CDR3 is made up of 14 amino acids. V lost 4 bases and J lost 2, with 11 bases in between. Germline V gene lookup returns CDR1 MDHEN and CDR2 SYDVKM. CDR3 amino acids: CASSSPSGNYGYTF. Written as DNA, the CDR3 is TGTGCCAGCAGTTCACCATCGGGGAACTATGGCTACACCTTC.

The chain couples TRBV29-1 to TRBJ2-2; D is ambiguous. Germline V gene data show CDR1 as SQVTM and CDR2 as ANQGSEA. The CDR3 is made up of 12 amino acids. Trimming pared 4 bases from V and 1 base from J, leaving 4 bases between. DNA of the CDR3: TGCAGCGTTGCGTGGAACACCGGGGAGCTGTTTTTT. This sequence encodes CSVAWNTGELFF.

The chain links TRBV7-2 to TRBJ2-2; possible D gene TRBD2, 6 bases. CDR1 and CDR2 from the germline V gene are SGHTA and FQGNSA. Trimming cost V 2 bases and J 3 bases, with 7 bases left between them. The CDR3 is made up of 14 amino acids. CDR3 in amino acids: CASSLRDYTGELFF. The CDR3 DNA follows: TGTGCCAGCAGCTTAAGGGACTACACCGGGGAGCTGTTTTTT. The full variable domain, its missing parts supplied by reference TRBV7-2 and TRBJ2-2, is GAGVSQSPSNKVTEKGKDVELRCDPISGHTALYWYRQSLGQGLEFLIYFQGNSAPDKSGLPSDRFSAERTGGSVSTLTIQRTQQEDSAVYLCASSLRDYTGELFFGEGSRLTVL.